The T cell receptor (beta chain) under discussion was sequenced for a study of T cells in Graves' hyperthyroidism and ophthalmopathy. RNA transcripts served as the template for amplifying TCR beta CDR3 regions. Using the HTBI primer set, a first-round RT-PCR was run on the TCR CDR3. TCRdb fed the multiplex PCR reads into MiXCR, producing one record per CDR3 protein. The repertoire consists of 27,000 or so distinct CDR3 sequences, with over 35% occurring once and the leading ten covering about 9.4%. The CDR3 has 15 amino acids. With V trimmed by 11 bases and J by 7 bases, 12 bases remained unmatched. Germline V lookup: CDR1 SEHNR, CDR2 FQNEAQ (reference sequence).

The rearrangement joins TRBV7-9 to TRBJ1-4; 11 bases are a match to TRBD1. The sequenced material came from blood. This receptor was taken from a woman aged 30 to 39 with Graves' hyperthyroidism. CDR3 sequence reads: CAGGRTGGGSEKLFF. CDR3 in DNA: TGTGCCGGTGGGAGGACAGGGGGCGGGAGTGAAAAACTGTTTTTT.